A single sample gave rise to the 29 T cell receptor beta chains below, sequenced in a study of human thymus T cells (dated by TCRdb to about 2020). Thymus tissue was collected as surgical resects that were removed during corrective cardiac surgery. The protocol used for the library was the immunoSEQ multiplex PCR assay. Entries here come from immuneACCESS through TCRdb and include only in-frame sequences with V and J called. Some clones fail to appear in such tables; in the studies checked, an unresolved V gene covers under half of the shortfall, and the cause of the remainder is unknown. The sample contains under 95,000 clones, roughly 95% of them found a single time. Of the sample, 0.03% to 0.035% falls within the top ten clones. Source material: thymus tissue. All receptors derive from a girl in the first two years of life with a congenital heart defect but otherwise immunologically healthy.

In DNA form, the CDR3 reads TGTGCCACCAGCGGAAGGACAGATTTCCTCCCCATTCCGCCCAATGAGCAGTTCTTC. Translating gives CATSGRTDFLPIPPNEQFF. The rearrangement links TRBV15 to TRBJ2-1; D may be TRBD1 (6 bases). The germline gives CDR1 LNHNV, CDR2 YYDKDF (reference sequence). Trimming removed 5 bases from V and 6 bases from J, with 29 bases in between. The CDR3 is 19 residues long.

V and J are TRBV27 and TRBJ1-1; perhaps TRBD1 as D (6 bases). The CDR3 runs 17 residues. The V and J ends lost 3 bases and 1 base respectively, with 18 bases between them. The V gene's germline CDR1 is MNHEY and CDR2 SMNVEV (reference sequence). Here the CDR3 reads CASSFRSGAVWNTEAFF. CDR3 sequence (DNA): TGTGCCAGCAGTTTTAGATCGGGGGCGGTGTGGAACACTGAAGCTTTCTTT.

The CDR3 DNA follows: TGCGCCAGCAGTGTGGCAGACAGGGGCTCCACTGAAGCTTTCTTT. Translating it yields CASSVADRGSTEAFF. The chain is built from TRBV10-2 and TRBJ1-1; 8 bases are a match to TRBD1. The V gene end was trimmed by 4 bases and the J gene end by 4 bases; junction bases not matched to a gene: 8. CDR1 WSHSY and CDR2 SAAADI come from the germline V gene. The CDR3 sequence is 15 residues long.

The chain couples TRBV5-1 to TRBJ2-1, with D unclear. Trimming shortened V by 4 bases and J by 10 bases, and 12 bases separated the two germline ends. This CDR3 region has 12 residues. Germline-derived CDR1 and CDR2 are SGHRS and YFSETQ. The CDR3 here is CASSPGHGEQFF. The DNA for the CDR3 is TGCGCCAGCAGCCCAGGCCATGGGGAGCAGTTCTTC.

This rearrangement joins TRBV5-1 to TRBJ1-1; 8 nucleotides match TRBD1. Germline V gene lookup returns CDR1 SGHRS and CDR2 YFSETQ. The CDR3 is 14 amino acids. After removal of 4 bases from V and 5 bases from J, the junction contained 7 bases not matched to a gene. The CDR3 sequence is CASSVGQGKTEAFF. Written as DNA, the CDR3 is TGCGCCAGCAGCGTCGGACAGGGAAAAACTGAAGCTTTCTTT.

The rearrangement links TRBV18 to TRBJ1-2; no reliable D call. The CDR3 contains 11 residues. V was clipped by 1 base and J by 4 bases, with 1 base between them. Per the germline V gene, CDR1 is KGHSH and CDR2 is LQKENI. The CDR3 is CASSPRYGYTF. Here the CDR3 DNA reads TGTGCCAGCTCACCACGCTATGGCTACACCTTC.

The J gene is TRBJ2-5, the V gene TRBV7-2, with 10 bases aligning to TRBD2. The V segment lost 5 bases and the J segment 4 bases; nucleotides outside the gene matches: 13. The CDR3 is made up of 17 amino acids. Per the germline V gene, CDR1 is SGHTA and CDR2 is FQGNSA. The CDR3 sequence: CASSPKISGRGAETQYF. The DNA of the CDR3 is TGTGCCAGCAGCCCGAAGATAAGCGGGAGGGGGGCAGAGACCCAGTACTTC.

The chain employs TRBV4-3 and TRBJ2-1; D could derive from TRBD1 or TRBD2 (6 bases each). The V and J ends lost 0 bases and 7 bases respectively, with 16 bases between them. CDR1 is LGHNA, CDR2 YSLEER, per germline. The CDR3 is made up of 16 amino acids. As DNA, the CDR3 is TGCGCCAGCAGCCAAGAAACTAGCAGGGGTGGGAATGAGCAGTTCTTC. The encoded protein is CASSQETSRGGNEQFF.

The V gene is TRBV28, the J gene TRBJ2-3, with TRBD1 matching 9 bases. This CDR3 contains 15 residues. Looked up from germline, CDR1 is MDHEN and CDR2 is SYDVKM. V was pared by 6 bases and J by 3 bases, with 7 bases of the junction left unmatched. This CDR3 is CASRQGARSTDTQYF. In nucleotides, the CDR3 is TGTGCCAGCAGACAGGGGGCGCGCAGTACAGATACGCAGTATTTT.

This chain uses TRBV19 with TRBJ1-5; 7 nucleotides line up with TRBD1. The junction had 6 bases not matched to a gene; V was cut back by 5 bases and J by 5 bases. CDR1 is LNHDA, CDR2 SQIVND, per germline (reference sequence). This CDR3 contains 14 residues. The CDR3 is CASSPGTVYQPQHF. The CDR3 nucleotides read TGTGCCAGTAGTCCCGGGACAGTCTATCAGCCCCAGCATTTT.

J is TRBJ2-3 and V is TRBV4-1; 9 bases are a match to TRBD2. The CDR3 runs to 19 residues. V trimming: 3 bases; J trimming: 2 bases; junction bases outside the gene matches: 15. Germline V gene sequence: CDR1 MGHRA, CDR2 YSYEKL. The CDR3 here is CASSQAGGPRITHTDTQYF. The CDR3 DNA follows: TGCGCCAGCAGCCAGGCGGGAGGGCCGAGGATCACACACACAGATACGCAGTATTTT.

The chain combines TRBV28 with TRBJ2-1; D might be TRBD2 (6 bases). This CDR3 contains 16 residues. V was cut by 6 bases and J by 0 bases, with 15 bases left in between. Germline CDR1 MDHEN, CDR2 SYDVKM. DNA of the CDR3: TGTGCCAGCAGCCGCCAGCGGGTAAGCTCCTACAATGAGCAGTTCTTC. Amino acid sequence: CASSRQRVSSYNEQFF. The full variable domain, with the rest looked up from reference TRBV28 and TRBJ2-1, is DVKVTQSSRYLVKRTGEKVFLECVQDMDHENMFWYRQDPGLGLRLIYFSYDVKMKEKGDIPEGYSVSREKKERFSLILESASTNQTSMYLCASSRQRVSSYNEQFFGPGTRLTVL.

The chain uses TRBV7-2 and TRBJ1-4; D possibly corresponds to TRBD1 (6 bases). With 5 bases removed from V and 8 bases from J, the gap between germline ends came to 15 bases. The CDR3 is 14 amino acids. Germline CDR1 SGHTA, CDR2 FQGNSA. The CDR3 DNA is TGTGCCAGCAGCCACAGGGTGGGAGGAGAAAAACTGTTTTTT. Its translation: CASSHRVGGEKLFF.

The V and J genes are TRBV29-1 and TRBJ2-3, with TRBD2 as a possible D gene (5 bases). V was clipped by 1 base and J by 2 bases, with 7 bases between them. Germline loops: CDR1 SQVTM, CDR2 ANQGSEA. This CDR3 is built from 13 residues. CDR3 sequence: CSVEVDSTDTQYF. Written as DNA, the CDR3 is TGCAGCGTTGAAGTGGACTCCACAGATACGCAGTATTTT.

The V call is TRBV7-2, the J call TRBJ1-1; D gene ambiguous. CDR1 and CDR2 (germline): SGHTA, FQGNSA. The CDR3 runs to 14 residues. V was pared by 2 bases and J by 3 bases, with 10 bases between. Written as DNA, the CDR3 is TGTGCCAGCAGCTTACGGGTGACACACACTGAAGCTTTCTTT. Translation: CASSLRVTHTEAFF.

The CDR3 nucleotides are TGCAGTGCTAGTGCAGATACGCAGTATTTT. This translates into CSASADTQYF. The rearrangement links TRBV20-1 to TRBJ2-3, with D unclear. The V gene's germline CDR1 is DFQATT and CDR2 SNEGSKA (reference sequence). CDR3 length equals 10 residues. The V and J ends lost 3 bases and 4 bases respectively, with 2 bases between them.

The genes are TRBV27 and TRBJ1-1; weak D call: TRBD1 (5 bases). The V end lost 5 bases, the J end lost 10 bases, and 32 bases lay between the germline ends. Per the germline V gene, CDR1 is MNHEY and CDR2 is SMNVEV (reference sequence). This CDR3 contains 18 residues. CDR3 loop: CASSPGDAYPGRRVTAFF. The CDR3 DNA reads TGTGCCAGCAGTCCCGGGGACGCCTATCCCGGGAGACGAGTGACAGCTTTCTTT.

This clone has just one count. V usage is TRBV7-6 and J usage is TRBJ2-1; D is uncertain. CDR1 and CDR2 (germline): SGHVS, FNYEAQ. The CDR3 has 16 amino acids. V dropped 0 bases and J dropped 2 bases, with 11 bases sitting between them. The CDR3 DNA reads as TGTGCCAGCAGCTTAGCGAAGTCATCGACCTACAATGAGCAGTTCTTC. Translating it yields CASSLAKSSTYNEQFF.

The chain couples TRBV11-2 to TRBJ2-1, with D unresolved. The CDR3 has 15 residues. Looked up from germline, CDR1 is SGHAT and CDR2 is FQNNGV. V was clipped by 1 base and J by 0 bases, with 7 bases between them. CDR3 coding DNA: TGTGCCAGCAGCTTAGGTGGAAGCTCCTACAATGAGCAGTTCTTC. It specifies CASSLGGSSYNEQFF. The entire variable domain, with the rest obtained from reference TRBV11-2 and TRBJ2-1, is as follows: EAGVAQSPRYKIIEKRQSVAFWCNPISGHATLYWYQQILGQGPKLLIQFQNNGVVDDSQLPKDRFSAERLKGVDSTLKIQPAKLEDSAVYLCASSLGGSSYNEQFFGPGTRLTVL.

The chain has TRBV30 and TRBJ1-4, with 7 bases fitting TRBD1. CDR1 and CDR2 from the germline V gene are GTSNPN and SVGIG (reference sequence). This CDR3 spans 17 amino acids. The V segment lost 3 bases and the J segment 7 bases; nucleotides outside the gene matches: 17. CDR3 coding DNA: TGTGCCTGGAGCCCTCGGGAGAGGGGGCTGTTAGGTGAAAAACTGTTTTTT. Encoded protein: CAWSPRERGLLGEKLFF. Looking up the rest from reference TRBV30 and TRBJ1-4 gives the full variable domain: SQTIHQWPATLVQPVGSPLSLECTVEGTSNPNLYWYRQAAGRGLQLLFYSVGIGQISSEVPQNLSASRPQDRQFILSSKKLLLSDSGFYLCAWSPRERGLLGEKLFFGSGTQLSVL.

The J gene is TRBJ2-5, the V gene TRBV18; no clear D. There are 12 residues in the CDR3. V gave up 0 bases and J gave up 4 bases, with 3 bases separating them. Germline V CDR1 and CDR2: KGHSH, LQKENI. CDR3 sequence (DNA): TGTGCCAGCTCACCACCAGTAGAGACCCAGTACTTC. It yields the protein CASSPPVETQYF.

In DNA, the CDR3 is TGTGCCAGCAGCTTCCCTCTGGGGAAGACTGAAGCTTTCTTT. Encoded protein: CASSFPLGKTEAFF. J is TRBJ1-1 and V is TRBV7-9; no clear D gene. Trimming removed 3 bases at V and 5 bases at J, with 13 bases between. The germline V gene has CDR1 SEHNR and CDR2 FQNEAQ (reference sequence). This CDR3 spans 14 amino acids.

J is TRBJ2-1 and V is TRBV4-3; 11 bases match TRBD2. This CDR3 has 17 amino acids. V dropped 4 bases and J dropped 5; count of bases not matched to a gene: 10. CDR1 LGHNA and CDR2 YSLEER come from the germline V gene. CDR3 amino acids: CASSRVSGRGMDNEQFF. The CDR3 DNA reads as TGCGCCAGCAGCCGGGTTAGCGGGAGGGGGATGGACAATGAGCAGTTCTTC.

The rearrangement links TRBV5-6 to TRBJ1-1; possibly TRBD1 for D (5 bases). The germline V gene has CDR1 SGHDT and CDR2 YYEEEE. The CDR3 runs 15 residues. Trimming cost V 7 bases and J 1 base, with 17 bases left between them. CDR3 sequence reads: CASSGPPGSNTEAFF. The CDR3 coding sequence is TGTGCCAGCTCTGGCCCTCCAGGGTCGAACACTGAAGCTTTCTTT. Combining the CDR3 with reference TRBV5-6 and TRBJ1-1 gives the whole variable domain DAGVTQSPTHLIKTRGQQVTLRCSPKSGHDTVSWYQQALGQGPQFIFQYYEEEERQRGNFPDRFSGHQFPNYSSELNVNALLLGDSALYLCASSGPPGSNTEAFFGQGTRLTVV.

The chain carries TRBV15 and TRBJ1-1; D remains unclear. V lost 6 bases to trimming and J lost 4 bases, with 12 bases between them. The CDR3 runs 13 residues. Germline-derived CDR1 and CDR2 are LNHNV and YYDKDF (reference sequence). For the CDR3, the DNA is TGTGCCACCAGGGCTGGGGTGAGCACTGAAGCTTTCTTT. Its protein is CATRAGVSTEAFF.

In DNA, the CDR3 is TGTGCCAGCAGTGCGGGGGTCCACCCCTACGAGCAGTACTTC. It translates to CASSAGVHPYEQYF. The chain links TRBV2 to TRBJ2-7; tentatively, D is TRBD2 (6 bases). The V end was cut by 4 bases, the J end by 2 bases, with 12 bases between. The CDR3 spans 14 residues. Germline V gene data show CDR1 as SNHLY and CDR2 as FYNNEI.

The V gene is TRBV11-2, the J gene TRBJ1-4; D gene unclear. Germline V CDR1 and CDR2: SGHAT, FQNNGV. The ends were cut back, 0 bases at V and 10 bases at J, with 15 bases in the middle. The CDR3 totals 15 residues. The CDR3 here is CASSLDLHRSGKLFF. The CDR3 DNA reads TGTGCCAGCAGCTTAGATCTGCATCGGAGTGGAAAACTGTTTTTT.

This clone was counted a single time. The J gene is TRBJ2-5, the V gene TRBV5-4, with a weak D call TRBD2 (6 bases). This CDR3 has 16 residues. Trimming removed 1 base at V and 5 bases at J, with 18 bases between. Germline CDR1 and CDR2: SGHNT and YYREEE (reference sequence). CDR3 bases: TGTGCCAGCAGCTTGAGGGCTAGCGAGGGTGTGGAGACCCAGTACTTC. Its protein is CASSLRASEGVETQYF.

This sequence joins TRBV6-1 and TRBJ1-4; 8 nucleotides line up with TRBD1. Germline V gives CDR1 MNHNS, CDR2 SASEGT. Trimming took 0 bases from V and 0 from J; bases not matched to a gene: 6. The CDR3 extends over 18 amino acids. This CDR3 reads CASSEAGDRSPTNEKLFF. The CDR3 nucleotides read TGTGCCAGCAGTGAAGCGGGGGACAGGAGCCCAACTAATGAAAAACTGTTTTTT.